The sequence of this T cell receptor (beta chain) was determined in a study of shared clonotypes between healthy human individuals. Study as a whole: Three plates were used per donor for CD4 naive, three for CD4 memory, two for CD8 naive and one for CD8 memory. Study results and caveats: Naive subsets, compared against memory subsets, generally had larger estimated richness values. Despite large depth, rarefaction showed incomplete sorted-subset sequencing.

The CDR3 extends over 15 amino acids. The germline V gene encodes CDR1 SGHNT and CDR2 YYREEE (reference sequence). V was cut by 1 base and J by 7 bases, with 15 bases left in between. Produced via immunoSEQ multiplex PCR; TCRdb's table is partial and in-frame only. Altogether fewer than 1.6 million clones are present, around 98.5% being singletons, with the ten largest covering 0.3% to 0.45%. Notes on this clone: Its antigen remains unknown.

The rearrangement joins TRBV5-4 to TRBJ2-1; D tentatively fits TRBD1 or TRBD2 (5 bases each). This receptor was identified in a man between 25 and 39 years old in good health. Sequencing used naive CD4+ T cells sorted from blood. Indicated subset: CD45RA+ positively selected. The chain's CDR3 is CASSLMGRPTNEQFF. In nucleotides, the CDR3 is TGTGCCAGCAGCTTGATGGGACGGCCCACAAATGAGCAGTTCTTC.